The T cell receptor beta chain under discussion was sequenced for a study of blood T cells in healthy people across ages. The CDR3 consists of 15 residues. V was shortened by 7 bases and J by 1 base, with 13 bases between the two germline ends. Together with a sample-barcoded 5' primer, a J-beta primer mix was included in a second PCR lasting about 7 to 12 cycles. TCRdb passed the 5' RACE reads through MiXCR, listing each CDR3 protein once. The sample has about 800,000 distinct CDR3 sequences; 20% to 25% are singletons. This clonotype has more than one count but fewer than ten. This same sample was also part of a study on T cells of mothers and their children.

The sequencing sample was made of blood. This receptor was identified in a boy between 5 and 17 years old in good health. The chain employs TRBV12-3 or TRBV12-4 and TRBJ1-4; D unclear. The CDR3 region is CASTNTGITNEKLFF. Here the CDR3 DNA reads TGTGCCAGCACAAACACCGGGATAACTAATGAAAAACTGTTTTTT.